The entry below describes one T cell receptor (beta chain). In germline, CDR1 is LNHDA, CDR2 SQIVND (reference sequence). V was cut by 3 bases and J by 8 bases, with 13 bases left in between. This CDR3 is built from 14 residues. The data were taken from a study of OX40 agonist ivuxolimab in advanced cancers. On the study more broadly: Previous treatment with anti-PD-1, anti-PD-L1 or anti-CTLA-4 therapy was allowed; 40% had received some.

Using immunoSEQ multiplex PCR, the repertoire was profiled, and TCRdb retains in-frame clones only, with some absent. The sample has about 77,000 clones, around 82% seen once. The chain combines TRBV19 with TRBJ1-4; D is perhaps TRBD1 (5 bases). The material sequenced was CD4+ or CD8+ T cells sorted from blood, taken in a trial of the OX40 agonist ivuxolimab. The origin of this receptor is an adult with an advanced solid tumor such as melanoma, head and neck, liver or kidney cancer. CDR3 region: CASSIRGGDEKLFF. The DNA for the CDR3 is TGTGCCAGTAGTATTAGGGGTGGAGACGAAAAACTGTTTTTT. Full variable domain (rest looked up from reference TRBV19 and TRBJ1-4): DGGITQSPKYLFRKEGQNVTLSCEQNLNHDAMYWYRQDPGQGLRLIYYSQIVNDFQKGDIAEGYSVSREKKESFPLTVTSAQKNPTAFYLCASSIRGGDEKLFFGSGTQLSVL.